This T cell receptor (beta chain) comes out of a study of a mutant IDH1 vaccine in newly diagnosed glioma. Overall study: Patients got their first vaccination 4-6 weeks after radiotherapy alone, or with temozolomide cycles. Of the patients given treatment, approximately 62% were male and 37.5% were female, and a mean age of about 40 years was recorded.

The CDR3 consists of 14 residues. In germline, CDR1 is MDHEN, CDR2 SYDVKM. V gave up 5 bases and J gave up 8 bases; unmatched junction bases: 5. Remarks on this clone: Its cognate antigen is unknown.

Overall study results and limits: Whatever changes occurred in top peripheral T cell clonotypes seemed unrelated to pseudoprogression.

The data were produced by immunoSEQ multiplex PCR, yet TCRdb's version contains in-frame clones alone and is incomplete. In the table there are roughly 32,000 clones, about nine tenths of which are singletons. Time point noted: week 47, end of study. One vaccine dose held 300 ug of mutant IDH1 20-mer peptide and came with topical imiquimod. The chain carries TRBV28 and TRBJ1-4, with 10 bases that match TRBD1. This material consisted of PBMCs, taken from a glioma patient whose treatment included an IDH1 peptide vaccine. The source of this sequence is a man in his forties with glioma. The CDR3 bases are TGTGCCAGCAGTAAAGACAGGGGGCTAGAAAAACTGTTTTTT. Residues: CASSKDRGLEKLFF. Full variable domain (rest looked up from reference TRBV28 and TRBJ1-4): DVKVTQSSRYLVKRTGEKVFLECVQDMDHENMFWYRQDPGLGLRLIYFSYDVKMKEKGDIPEGYSVSREKKERFSLILESASTNQTSMYLCASSKDRGLEKLFFGSGTQLSVL.